One and the same sample provided the 20 T cell receptor beta chains below, sequenced in a study of blood T cell repertoires in COVID-19. Here immunoSEQ multiplex PCR was the method, and the copy in TCRdb shows in-frame clones only, minus some. The profile shows more than 95,000 clones, over 55% of them singletons. The sequencing input was peripheral blood. All receptors derive from a woman in her seventies with acute or convalescent COVID-19.

The genes are TRBV27 and TRBJ1-2; 7 bases align to TRBD1. Per germline, CDR1 MNHEY and CDR2 SMNVEV (reference sequence). The CDR3 runs 14 residues. V trimming: 5 bases; J trimming: 8 bases; junction bases outside the gene matches: 11. CDR3 DNA sequence: TGTGCCAGCAGTATCACCGGGACAGTGATAGGCTACACCTTC. The encoded protein is CASSITGTVIGYTF.

This clone was seen a handful of times. The genes are TRBV19 and TRBJ1-1, with D perhaps matching TRBD1 (6 bases). The germline V and J ends were trimmed by 5 bases and 3 bases, with 10 bases remaining between them. The CDR3 runs to 13 residues. Germline V gene lookup returns CDR1 LNHDA and CDR2 SQIVND (reference sequence). CDR3 DNA sequence: TGTGCCAGTAGTCCTCAGGGGTACACTGAAGCTTTCTTT. It yields the protein CASSPQGYTEAFF. Filled out from reference TRBV19 and TRBJ1-1, the complete variable domain reads DGGITQSPKYLFRKEGQNVTLSCEQNLNHDAMYWYRQDPGQGLRLIYYSQIVNDFQKGDIAEGYSVSREKKESFPLTVTSAQKNPTAFYLCASSPQGYTEAFFGQGTRLTVV.

This clone was recorded many times. This sequence joins TRBV4-1 and TRBJ1-2; 11 nucleotides line up with TRBD1. The V gene's germline CDR1 is MGHRA and CDR2 YSYEKL. V was clipped by 4 bases and J by 8 bases; unmatched bases: 6. The CDR3 is 14 residues long. This CDR3 reads CASSRGQGAGGYTF. CDR3 sequence (DNA): TGCGCCAGCAGCCGAGGACAGGGGGCGGGAGGCTACACCTTC.

The rearrangement joins TRBV5-4 to TRBJ1-2; perhaps TRBD1 as D (6 bases). With 3 bases removed from V and 3 bases from J, the gap between germline ends came to 12 bases. The CDR3 totals 14 residues. The germline gives CDR1 SGHNT, CDR2 YYREEE (reference sequence). Written as DNA, the CDR3 is TGTGCCAGCAGCTCGCCCAAGGGGGACTATGGCTACACCTTC. It is translated as CASSSPKGDYGYTF.

The rearrangement uses TRBV24-1 and TRBJ1-5, with a tentative D call TRBD1 (5 bases). In germline, CDR1 is KGHDR, CDR2 SFDVKD. V was trimmed by 8 bases and J by 0 bases, leaving 25 bases between them. There are 19 residues in the CDR3. CDR3 coding DNA: TGTGCCACCACCCAGTTGGAGTCCCCAGGGATGGATAGCAATCAGCCCCAGCATTTT. It encodes CATTQLESPGMDSNQPQHF.

This clone was counted between two and nine times. Other DNA variants within this sample encode the same CDR3. This sequence joins TRBV24-1 and TRBJ1-4; 9 bases line up with TRBD1. Germline-derived CDR1 and CDR2 are KGHDR and SFDVKD. The CDR3 extends over 21 amino acids. After removal of 5 bases from V and 4 bases from J, the junction contained 22 bases not matched to a gene. CDR3 in amino acids: CATSAKRGGGDRAVINEKLFF. In DNA form, the CDR3 reads TGTGCCACCAGTGCCAAAAGGGGTGGGGGGGACAGGGCAGTAATTAATGAAAAACTGTTTTTT.

V and J are TRBV7-4 and TRBJ1-1, with 8 bases that match TRBD1. The germline V gene has CDR1 SGHVT and CDR2 SQSDAQ. The CDR3 length is 15 residues. V shed 4 bases and J 1 base; nucleotides not matched to a gene: 5. DNA of the CDR3: TGTGCCAGCAGCTCACAGGGGGAGAGGAACACTGAAGCTTTCTTT. Encoded protein: CASSSQGERNTEAFF.

This clone was counted once. This chain connects TRBV19 to TRBJ2-3; 8 bases line up with TRBD1. In germline, CDR1 is LNHDA, CDR2 SQIVND (reference sequence). This CDR3 comprises 15 residues. Unmatched junction bases numbered 4, after V lost 3 bases and J lost 2 bases. DNA for the CDR3: TGTGCCAGTAGTATCCAGGGGGCCGACACAGATACGCAGTATTTT. Residues: CASSIQGADTDTQYF. Complete variable domain (other parts from reference TRBV19 and TRBJ2-3): DGGITQSPKYLFRKEGQNVTLSCEQNLNHDAMYWYRQDPGQGLRLIYYSQIVNDFQKGDIAEGYSVSREKKESFPLTVTSAQKNPTAFYLCASSIQGADTDTQYFGPGTRLTVL.

CDR3 sequence: CASSLAGGQQETQYF. The CDR3 region has the DNA TGTGCCAGCAGTTTAGCGGGGGGGCAACAAGAGACCCAGTACTTC. The chain joins TRBV27 to TRBJ2-5, with 9 bases matching TRBD2. The germline V gene encodes CDR1 MNHEY and CDR2 SMNVEV (reference sequence). The junction had 3 bases not matched to a gene; V was cut back by 2 bases and J by 2 bases. The CDR3 runs to 15 residues.

This clone was detected only a few times. V usage is TRBV5-1 and J usage is TRBJ1-2; no definite D call. Germline values: CDR1 SGHRS, CDR2 YFSETQ. The CDR3 consists of 13 residues. Trimming cost V 0 bases and J 8 bases, with 11 bases left between them. This CDR3 is CASSLGRLEGYTF. CDR3 sequence (DNA): TGCGCCAGCAGCTTGGGACGACTGGAGGGCTACACCTTC.

This clone appeared a few times. The rearrangement uses TRBV7-6 and TRBJ2-3, with 8 bases aligning to TRBD2. In germline, CDR1 is SGHVS, CDR2 FNYEAQ. The CDR3 length is 15 residues. V lost 7 bases to trimming and J lost 6 bases; unmatched junction nucleotides: 12. CDR3: CASTPRAGGFDTQYF. Written as DNA, the CDR3 is TGTGCCAGCACGCCTCGGGCGGGGGGATTTGATACGCAGTATTTT.

In DNA, the CDR3 is TGTGCCAGCAGCCTGGGACTAGCGGGAGTGACCCAAGAGACCCAGTACTTC. Protein sequence: CASSLGLAGVTQETQYF. V gene TRBV7-2 combines with J gene TRBJ2-5; 14 nucleotides line up with TRBD2. Germline V gene sequence: CDR1 SGHTA, CDR2 FQGNSA. The CDR3 spans 17 residues. The J segment lost 1 base and the V segment lost 5 bases, leaving 6 bases of the junction unmatched.

The V gene is TRBV4-2, the J gene TRBJ2-2; perhaps TRBD2 as D (6 bases). The CDR3 totals 16 residues. CDR1 LGHNA and CDR2 YNFKEQ come from the germline V gene. Trimming cost V 1 base and J 7 bases, with 16 bases left between them. CDR3 sequence reads: CASSQVEGVGGGELFF. For the CDR3, the DNA is TGTGCCAGCAGCCAAGTGGAGGGAGTGGGCGGCGGGGAGCTGTTTTTT.

The chain is built from TRBV19 and TRBJ1-2; tentatively, D is TRBD1 (5 bases). The ends were cut back, 8 bases at V and 4 bases at J, with 17 bases in the middle. CDR1 is LNHDA, CDR2 SQIVND, per germline (reference sequence). The CDR3 length is 14 residues. The CDR3 here is CASADPGRGYGYTF. CDR3 nucleotide sequence: TGTGCCAGTGCGGACCCGGGGAGGGGCTATGGCTACACCTTC. Complete variable domain (other parts from reference TRBV19 and TRBJ1-2): DGGITQSPKYLFRKEGQNVTLSCEQNLNHDAMYWYRQDPGQGLRLIYYSQIVNDFQKGDIAEGYSVSREKKESFPLTVTSAQKNPTAFYLCASADPGRGYGYTFGSGTRLTVV.

This clone was observed a few times. The V call is TRBV18, the J call TRBJ1-1, with D tentatively TRBD1 (5 bases). The V gene lost 2 bases and the J gene lost 5 bases, with 12 bases spanning the gap. Germline-derived CDR1 and CDR2 are KGHSH and LQKENI. This CDR3 has 14 amino acids. The CDR3 loop reads CASSPRQQVTEAFF. The CDR3 DNA reads as TGTGCCAGCTCACCAAGACAGCAGGTGACTGAAGCTTTCTTT. The variable domain in full, completed from reference TRBV18 and TRBJ1-1, reads NAGVMQNPRHLVRRRGQEARLRCSPMKGHSHVYWYRQLPEEGLKFMVYLQKENIIDESGMPKERFSAEFPKEGPSILRIQQVVRGDSAAYFCASSPRQQVTEAFFGQGTRLTVV.

The chain joins TRBV6-2 or TRBV6-3 to TRBJ1-5; D is unclear. CDR3 length: 18 residues. Germline assignment: CDR1 MNHEY and CDR2 SVGEGT. The V and J ends lost 2 bases and 1 base respectively, with 18 bases between them. The CDR3 loop reads CASSYDTRTISSNQPQHF. CDR3 in DNA: TGTGCCAGCAGTTACGACACTAGGACGATCTCGAGCAATCAGCCCCAGCATTTT.

This clone was detected only a few times. The gene calls are TRBV4-2 and TRBJ2-2; 12 bases are a match to TRBD2. Germline lookup yields CDR1 LGHNA and CDR2 YNFKEQ. The CDR3 contains 20 residues. V was pared by 0 bases and J by 3 bases, with 11 bases of the junction left unmatched. The chain's CDR3 is CASSQDLTGTSGLHTGELFF. The CDR3 nucleotides read TGTGCCAGCAGCCAAGACCTAACCGGGACTAGCGGGCTTCACACCGGGGAGCTGTTTTTT.

The CDR3 DNA reads TGTGCCAGCAGGAACAAGGGGGAAGCTTTCTTT. Translating gives CASRNKGEAFF. The chain couples TRBV7-9 to TRBJ1-1, with D tentatively TRBD1 (5 bases). The length of the CDR3 is 11 residues. CDR1 SEHNR and CDR2 FQNEAQ come from the germline V gene (reference sequence). V gave up 6 bases and J gave up 8 bases, with 10 bases separating them. The full variable domain, rest sourced from reference TRBV7-9 and TRBJ1-1, is DTGVSQNPRHKITKRGQNVTFRCDPISEHNRLYWYRQTLGQGPEFLTYFQNEAQLEKSRLLSDRFSAERPKGSFSTLEIQRTEQGDSAMYLCASRNKGEAFFGQGTRLTVV.

V is TRBV6-5 and J is TRBJ1-6, with a tentative D call TRBD1 (6 bases). Between the trimmed V and J ends, which lost 6 bases and 10 bases, there was a span of 19 bases. The CDR3 covers 15 residues. Germline V CDR1 and CDR2: MNHEY, SVGAGI. The CDR3 nucleotides read TGTGCCAGCAGCAACTCAGGGGTGAAGAAATCACCCCTCCACTTT. Translated, it gives CASSNSGVKKSPLHF.

This chain links TRBV15 with TRBJ1-1; D may be TRBD1 (6 bases). V dropped 1 base and J dropped 7 bases, with 13 bases sitting between them. CDR3 length: 14 amino acids. In germline, CDR1 is LNHNV, CDR2 YYDKDF (reference sequence). CDR3 sequence reads: CATSRAPRGGEAFF. The CDR3 DNA sequence: TGTGCCACCAGCAGAGCACCGAGGGGGGGTGAAGCTTTCTTT.